This paragraph reports one T cell receptor (beta chain). Antigen: not known. Other nucleotide sequences from this sample produce the same CDR3. TCRdb's table, derived via immunoSEQ multiplex PCR, lists solely in-frame clones and lacks some. This sample has roughly 2,000,000 clones; just under 95% occur once, and the top ten carry 1.5% to 2%. Naive CD8 cells lacked CD45RO, underwent positive selection for CCR7 and left out terminally differentiated effector memory CD45RA+ cells. The data originate from a study of shared clonotypes between healthy human individuals. Study outcomes and limitations: Memory subsets had estimated richness that was generally smaller than that of naive subsets. Sorted-subset sequencing, rarefaction showed, was incomplete despite large depth.

The germline gives CDR1 SEHNR, CDR2 FQNEAQ (reference sequence). The CDR3 spans 18 residues. The V end lost 5 bases, the J end lost 3 bases, and 26 bases lay between the germline ends. This receptor was identified in a young man in good health. Some clones in this sample may be carry-over from other donors' samples. Sequencing used naive CD8+ T cells from PBMCs. The rearrangement links TRBV7-9 to TRBJ2-7, with a tentative D call TRBD1 (6 bases). Here the CDR3 reads CASSARPPRSWDIYEQYF. The CDR3 DNA follows: TGTGCCAGCAGCGCTCGCCCTCCGAGGAGTTGGGACATCTACGAGCAGTACTTC.